This TCR beta chain was identified during a study of early T cells in non-severe SARS-CoV-2 infection. The V gene's germline CDR1 is KGHSH and CDR2 LQKENI. Unmatched junction bases numbered 8, after V lost 2 bases and J lost 5 bases. CDR3 length: 15 residues. Separate cDNA molecules each had unique molecular identifiers attached to them. TCRdb re-called the 5' RACE reads with MiXCR, one entry per CDR3 protein. The sample includes over 55,000 distinct CDR3 sequences, approximately 12% of them seen just once. The V call is TRBV18, the J call TRBJ2-7; 8 bases fit TRBD1. The sample taken for sequencing was whole blood. The sequence was obtained from an adult who was a healthcare worker with PCR-confirmed SARS-CoV-2 infection or an uninfected control (not recorded which). CDR3 sequence: CASSPGSRGPNEQYF. CDR3 DNA: TGTGCCAGCTCACCAGGGTCCAGGGGGCCTAACGAGCAGTACTTC.